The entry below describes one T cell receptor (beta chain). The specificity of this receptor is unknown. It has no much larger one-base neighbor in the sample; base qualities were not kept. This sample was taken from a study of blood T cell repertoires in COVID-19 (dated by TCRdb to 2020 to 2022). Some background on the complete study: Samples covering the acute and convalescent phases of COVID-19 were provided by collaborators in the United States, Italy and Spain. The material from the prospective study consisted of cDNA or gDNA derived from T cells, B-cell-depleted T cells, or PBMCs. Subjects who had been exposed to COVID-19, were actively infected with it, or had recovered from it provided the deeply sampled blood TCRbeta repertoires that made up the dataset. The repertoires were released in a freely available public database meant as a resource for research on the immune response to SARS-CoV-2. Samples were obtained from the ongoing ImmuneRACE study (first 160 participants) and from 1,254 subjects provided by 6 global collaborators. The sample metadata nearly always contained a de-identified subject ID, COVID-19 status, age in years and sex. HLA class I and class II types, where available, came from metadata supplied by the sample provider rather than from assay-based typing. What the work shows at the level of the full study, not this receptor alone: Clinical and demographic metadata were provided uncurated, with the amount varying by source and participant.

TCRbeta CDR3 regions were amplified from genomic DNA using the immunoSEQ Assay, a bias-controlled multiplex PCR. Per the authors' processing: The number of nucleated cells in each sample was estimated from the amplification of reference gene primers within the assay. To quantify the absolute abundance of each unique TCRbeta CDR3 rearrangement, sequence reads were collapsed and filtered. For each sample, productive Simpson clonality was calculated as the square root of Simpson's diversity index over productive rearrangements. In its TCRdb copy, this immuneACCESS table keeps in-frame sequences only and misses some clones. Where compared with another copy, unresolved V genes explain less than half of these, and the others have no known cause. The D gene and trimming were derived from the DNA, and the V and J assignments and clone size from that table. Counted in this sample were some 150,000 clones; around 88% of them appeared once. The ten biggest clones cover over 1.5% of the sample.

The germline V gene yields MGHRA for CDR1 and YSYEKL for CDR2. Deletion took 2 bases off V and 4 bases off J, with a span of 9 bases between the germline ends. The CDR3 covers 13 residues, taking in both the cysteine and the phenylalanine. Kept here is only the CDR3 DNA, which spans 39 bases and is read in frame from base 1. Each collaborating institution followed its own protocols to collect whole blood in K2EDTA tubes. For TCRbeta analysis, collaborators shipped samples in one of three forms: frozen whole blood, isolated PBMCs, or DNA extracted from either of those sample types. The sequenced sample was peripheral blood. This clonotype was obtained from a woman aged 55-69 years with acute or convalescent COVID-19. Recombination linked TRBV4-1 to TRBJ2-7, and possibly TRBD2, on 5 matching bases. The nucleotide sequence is TGCGCCAGCAGCCAAACGGGGTTATACGAGCAGTACTTC. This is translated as CASSQTGLYEQYF.